These 20 T cell receptor beta chains were sequenced from one sample in a study of blood T cells in healthy people across ages. Next came a second PCR, run for roughly 6 to 11 cycles, which used a sample-barcoded 5' primer along with a J-beta primer mix. TCRdb redid the calling of the 5' RACE reads with MiXCR, one entry per CDR3 protein. Among about 780,000 distinct CDR3 sequences listed, 25% to 30% were seen once. The sample also formed part of further work on T cells of mothers and their children.

The sequenced sample was blood. Receptor source: a boy aged 5-17 years in good health.

The V call is TRBV12-3 or TRBV12-4, the J call TRBJ2-5; 11 bases agree with TRBD2. The J call may be in error: the DNA end matches TRBJ2-1 better. CDR3 size: 16 residues. The CDR3: CASSNPTSGGYNEQFF. Written as DNA, the CDR3 is TGTGCCAGCAGTAATCCCACTAGCGGGGGCTACAATGAGCAGTTCTTC.

The chain links TRBV4-2 to TRBJ2-5, with a possible D match to TRBD2 (7 bases). The J call may not be correct, given that the DNA end is closer to TRBJ2-1. Germline loops: CDR1 LGHNA, CDR2 YNFKEQ. This CDR3 is built from 15 residues. CDR3 protein: CASSQDRSGGREQFF. The CDR3 nucleotides read TGTGCCAGCAGCCAAGATCGTTCCGGGGGGCGTGAGCAGTTCTTC.

V is TRBV5-1 and J is TRBJ2-5; 8 bases map to TRBD1. The length of the CDR3 is 13 residues. After removal of 6 bases from V and 4 bases from J, the junction contained 5 bases not matched to a gene. Germline V gene sequence: CDR1 SGHRS, CDR2 YFSETQ. The CDR3, as DNA: TGCGCCAGCATTGAAACAGGGGGAGAGACCCAGTACTTC. Protein: CASIETGGETQYF. Drawing the rest from reference TRBV5-1 and TRBJ2-5, the complete variable domain is KAGVTQTPRYLIKTRGQQVTLSCSPISGHRSVSWYQQTPGQGLQFLFEYFSETQRNKGNFPGRFSGRQFSNSRSEMNVSTLELGDSALYLCASIETGGETQYFGPGTRLLVL.

This clonotype has a handful of counts. V usage is TRBV9 and J usage is TRBJ2-2; D may be TRBD1 or TRBD2 (5 bases each). CDR1 SGDLS and CDR2 YYNGEE come from the germline V gene. The CDR3 consists of 15 residues. Trimming stripped 4 bases from V and 3 bases from J, with 13 bases between. The CDR3 bases are TGTGCCAGCAGCCCAAGGGACCCCCACACCGGGGAGCTGTTTTTT. Amino acids: CASSPRDPHTGELFF.

This clonotype came up a few times. The CDR3 sequence is CSAAGQIQETQYF. The CDR3 bases are TGCAGTGCTGCCGGACAGATCCAAGAGACCCAGTACTTC. The J gene is TRBJ2-5, the V gene TRBV20-1, with D perhaps matching TRBD1 (6 bases). Germline CDR1 is DFQATT and CDR2 is SNEGSKA (reference sequence). The V end was cut by 5 bases, the J end by 1 base, with 11 bases between. This CDR3 comprises 13 residues.

This clonotype has just a few counts. The V gene is TRBV20-1, the J gene TRBJ2-1; either TRBD1 or TRBD2 may fit D (6 bases each). This CDR3 contains 14 residues. Germline lookup yields CDR1 DFQATT and CDR2 SNEGSKA (reference sequence). Trimming took off 5 bases at V and 10 bases at J, with 21 bases between the two ends. The CDR3 region is CSAPGGQGPREQFF. The CDR3 DNA reads TGCAGTGCTCCTGGAGGGCAGGGGCCGAGAGAGCAGTTCTTC.

In this sample, this clonotype turned up a few times. The chain links TRBV7-2 to TRBJ1-1; 7 nucleotides match TRBD1. Germline V CDR1 and CDR2: SGHTA, FQGNSA. V was clipped by 5 bases and J by 0 bases; unmatched bases: 9. CDR3 size: 16 residues. CDR3 residues: CASSPRGQAMNTEAFF. The CDR3, as DNA: TGTGCCAGCAGCCCCCGTGGACAGGCGATGAACACTGAAGCTTTCTTT.

This clonotype was observed a single time. The chain joins TRBV7-6 to TRBJ1-2; D not resolved. V was shortened by 3 bases and J by 8 bases, with 13 bases between the two germline ends. The CDR3 spans 13 residues. Germline-derived CDR1 and CDR2 are SGHVS and FNYEAQ. CDR3 DNA: TGTGCCAGCAGCTTGTACGAATTAAACGGCTACACCTTC. Encoded protein: CASSLYELNGYTF.

The chain uses TRBV10-3 and TRBJ2-7; D not resolved. CDR3 length: 10 residues. Trimming left V 7 bases short and J 4 bases short, with 5 bases between. CDR1 is ENHRY and CDR2 is SYGVKD in the germline V gene. CDR3 residues: CAIILYEQYF. The DNA of the CDR3 is TGTGCCATCATTCTATACGAGCAGTACTTC.

This clonotype was counted between two and nine times. J is TRBJ1-2 and V is TRBV28; D not certain. From germline, CDR1 is MDHEN and CDR2 SYDVKM. The CDR3 has 14 amino acids. V dropped 4 bases and J dropped 5 bases, with 14 bases sitting between them. CDR3 protein: CASSYFAQAYGYTF. Written as DNA, the CDR3 is TGTGCCAGCAGTTATTTTGCGCAGGCTTATGGCTACACCTTC.

This clonotype was detected a few times. The rearrangement links TRBV7-3 to TRBJ2-3; possible D gene TRBD2, 6 bases. This CDR3 contains 14 residues. Deletions cut 5 bases from V and 6 bases from J, with 15 bases between. Germline V gives CDR1 SGHTA, CDR2 FQGTGA. The CDR3 DNA reads as TGTGCCAGCAGCCCGGGACTCCTCTTGGATACGCAGTATTTT. Translating gives CASSPGLLLDTQYF. Complete variable domain (other parts from reference TRBV7-3 and TRBJ2-3): GAGVSQTPSNKVTEKGKYVELRCDPISGHTALYWYRQSLGQGPEFLIYFQGTGAADDSGLPNDRFFAVRPEGSVSTLKIQRTERGDSAVYLCASSPGLLLDTQYFGPGTRLTVL.

This clonotype was seen many times. The V call is TRBV3-1, the J call TRBJ2-5, with 10 bases lining up with TRBD2. With 2 bases clipped from V and 3 bases from J, the junction kept 0 bases outside the gene matches. This CDR3 contains 14 residues. The V gene's germline CDR1 is LGHDT and CDR2 YNNKEL (reference sequence). The CDR3 DNA reads TGTGCCAGCAGCCAACTAGCGGGGGAAGAGACCCAGTACTTC. Amino acids: CASSQLAGEETQYF.

This clonotype was observed many times. The junction departs from germline at one end; a sequencing error may be responsible. The J gene is TRBJ2-1, the V gene TRBV5-1; D might be TRBD2 (5 bases). Germline-derived CDR1 and CDR2 are SGHRS and YFSETQ. CDR3 length: 13 amino acids. CDR3 region: CASSLAPGNEQFF. CDR3 nucleotide sequence: TGTGCCAGCAGTTTAGCGCCGGGTAATGAGCAGTTCTTC.

V usage is TRBV7-9 and J usage is TRBJ1-2; D not certain. The CDR3 spans 14 residues. Trimming cost V 1 base and J 6 bases, with 12 bases left between them. Germline V gene lookup returns CDR1 SEHNR and CDR2 FQNEAQ (reference sequence). In DNA, the CDR3 is TGTGCCAGCAGCTTAGAGGCACGAACCCATGGCTACACCTTC. Translation gives CASSLEARTHGYTF.

This clonotype occurred a few times. This chain links TRBV20-1 with TRBJ1-1; D gene ambiguous. CDR1 is DFQATT and CDR2 is SNEGSKA in the germline V gene (reference sequence). CDR3 length: 13 amino acids. Here the CDR3 reads CSAVGETNTEAFF. The CDR3 DNA reads as TGCAGCGCCGTCGGAGAAACGAACACTGAAGCTTTCTTT.

The V call is TRBV6-2 or TRBV6-3, the J call TRBJ1-6; no clear D gene. Germline V gene sequence: CDR1 MNHEY, CDR2 SVGEGT. The CDR3 loop spans 15 amino acids. V was trimmed by 4 bases and J by 8 bases, leaving 15 bases between them. The CDR3: CASSFRGVRDSPLHF. The CDR3 nucleotides read TGTGCCAGCAGTTTCCGCGGGGTTAGGGATTCACCCCTCCACTTT.

This rearrangement joins TRBV9 to TRBJ1-2; 7 bases match TRBD1. CDR1 is SGDLS, CDR2 YYNGEE, per germline. Trimming cost V 1 base and J 8 bases; bases outside gene matches: 17. The CDR3 has 17 amino acids. CDR3 DNA: TGTGCCAGCAGCGTATCCTCGAGCACAGGGGAAAAAGAAGGCTACACCTTC. Translating it yields CASSVSSSTGEKEGYTF.

This clonotype was seen more than once but under ten times. The V call is TRBV6-5, the J call TRBJ1-1, with a possible D match to TRBD1 (5 bases). Per germline, CDR1 MNHEY and CDR2 SVGAGI. The CDR3 contains 13 residues. V lost 4 bases, J lost 7 bases, and 13 bases lay in between. CDR3 sequence: CASSSSDSLEAFF. CDR3 sequence (DNA): TGTGCCAGCAGTTCCTCCGACAGTCTTGAAGCTTTCTTT.

This chain joins TRBV28 and TRBJ2-5, with D tentatively TRBD1 (5 bases). The J call is doubtful: the DNA matches TRBJ2-1 better. Germline V lookup: CDR1 MDHEN, CDR2 SYDVKM. The CDR3 extends over 14 amino acids. CDR3: CASRLGLRGNEQFF. The CDR3 nucleotides are TGTGCCAGCAGGTTGGGATTAAGGGGTAATGAGCAGTTCTTC.

This clonotype was counted a few times. The genes are TRBV6-1 and TRBJ1-4, with 7 bases fitting TRBD1. Germline CDR1 and CDR2: MNHNS and SASEGT. The CDR3 loop spans 13 amino acids. The V and J ends lost 3 bases and 10 bases, in that order; junction bases with no gene match: 5. The CDR3 region is CASSDSGTAKLFF. CDR3 sequence (DNA): TGTGCCAGCAGTGATAGTGGGACAGCAAAACTGTTTTTT.